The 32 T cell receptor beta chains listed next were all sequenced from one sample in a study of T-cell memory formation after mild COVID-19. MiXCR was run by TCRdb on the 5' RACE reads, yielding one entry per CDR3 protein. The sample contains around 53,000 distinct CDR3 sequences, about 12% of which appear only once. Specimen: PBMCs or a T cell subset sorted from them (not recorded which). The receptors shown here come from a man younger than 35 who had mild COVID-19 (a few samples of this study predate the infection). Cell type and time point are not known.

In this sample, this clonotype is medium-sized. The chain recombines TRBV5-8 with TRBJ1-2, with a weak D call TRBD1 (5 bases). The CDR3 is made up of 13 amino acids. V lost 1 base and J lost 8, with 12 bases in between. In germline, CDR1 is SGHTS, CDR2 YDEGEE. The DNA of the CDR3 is TGTGCCAGCAGCTTGTACGCAGGGCCAGGCTACACCTTC. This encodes CASSLYAGPGYTF.

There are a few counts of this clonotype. The CDR3 coding sequence is TGTGCCAGTAGTACTCCTGGAAACACCATATATTTT. The encoded protein is CASSTPGNTIYF. J is TRBJ1-3 and V is TRBV11-2; D is undetermined. This CDR3 has 12 residues. V shed 9 bases and J shed 2 bases, with 8 bases lying between them. Looked up from germline, CDR1 is SGHAT and CDR2 is FQNNGV.

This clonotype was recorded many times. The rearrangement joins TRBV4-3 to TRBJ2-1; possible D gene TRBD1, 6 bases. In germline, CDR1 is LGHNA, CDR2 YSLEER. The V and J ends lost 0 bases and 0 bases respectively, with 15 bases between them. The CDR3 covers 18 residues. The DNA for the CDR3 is TGCGCCAGCAGCCAAGATCCGAGGGGGACGAGCTCCTACAATGAGCAGTTCTTC. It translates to CASSQDPRGTSSYNEQFF.

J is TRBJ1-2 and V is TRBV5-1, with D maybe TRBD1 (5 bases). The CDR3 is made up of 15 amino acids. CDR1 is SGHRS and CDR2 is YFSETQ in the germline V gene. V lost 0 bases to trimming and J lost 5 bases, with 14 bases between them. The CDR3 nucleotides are TGCGCCAGCAGCTTGGTCCCGGGGGGGTCTTATGGCTACACCTTC. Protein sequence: CASSLVPGGSYGYTF. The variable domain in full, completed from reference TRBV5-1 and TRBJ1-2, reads KAGVTQTPRYLIKTRGQQVTLSCSPISGHRSVSWYQQTPGQGLQFLFEYFSETQRNKGNFPGRFSGRQFSNSRSEMNVSTLELGDSALYLCASSLVPGGSYGYTFGSGTRLTVV.

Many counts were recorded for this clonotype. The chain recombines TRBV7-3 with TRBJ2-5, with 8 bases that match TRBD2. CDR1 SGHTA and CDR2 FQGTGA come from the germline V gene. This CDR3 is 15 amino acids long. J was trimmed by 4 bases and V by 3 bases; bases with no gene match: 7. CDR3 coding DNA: TGTGCCAGCAGCTTCGGCGGGGGGCTCTCAGAGACCCAGTACTTC. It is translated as CASSFGGGLSETQYF.

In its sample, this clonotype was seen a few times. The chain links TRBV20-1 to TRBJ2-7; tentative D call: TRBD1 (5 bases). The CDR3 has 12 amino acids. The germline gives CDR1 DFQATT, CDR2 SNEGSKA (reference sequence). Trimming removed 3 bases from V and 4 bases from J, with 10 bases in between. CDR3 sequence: CSARQGQYEQYV. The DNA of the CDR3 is TGCAGTGCTAGGCAGGGTCAATACGAGCAGTACGTC.

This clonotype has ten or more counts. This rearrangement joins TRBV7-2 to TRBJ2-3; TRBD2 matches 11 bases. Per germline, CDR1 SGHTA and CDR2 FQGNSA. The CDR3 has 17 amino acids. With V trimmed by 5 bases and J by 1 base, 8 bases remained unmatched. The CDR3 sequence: CASSPTPTSGGTDTQYF. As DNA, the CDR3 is TGTGCCAGCAGCCCTACCCCGACTAGCGGGGGCACAGATACGCAGTATTTT.

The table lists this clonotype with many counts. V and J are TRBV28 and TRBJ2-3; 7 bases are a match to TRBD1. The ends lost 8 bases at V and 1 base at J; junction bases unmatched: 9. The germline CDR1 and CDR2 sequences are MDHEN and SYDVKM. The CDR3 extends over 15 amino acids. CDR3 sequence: CASASIQGRTDTQYF. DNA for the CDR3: TGTGCCAGCGCGTCAATACAGGGGCGCACAGATACGCAGTATTTT.

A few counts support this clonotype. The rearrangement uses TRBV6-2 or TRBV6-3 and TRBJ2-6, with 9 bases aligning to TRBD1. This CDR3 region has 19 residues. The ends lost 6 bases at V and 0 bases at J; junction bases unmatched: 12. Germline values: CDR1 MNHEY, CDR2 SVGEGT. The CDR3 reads CASRTRYRGPGSGANVLTF. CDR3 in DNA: TGTGCCAGCAGAACCCGCTACAGGGGGCCCGGCTCTGGGGCCAACGTCCTGACTTTC.

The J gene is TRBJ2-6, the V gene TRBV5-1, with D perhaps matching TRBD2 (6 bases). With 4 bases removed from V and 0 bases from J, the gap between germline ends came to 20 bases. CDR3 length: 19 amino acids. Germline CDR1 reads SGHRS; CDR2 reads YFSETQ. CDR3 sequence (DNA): TGCGCCAGCAGCAATCAAAGAGGGGACTCTTTCTCTGGGGCCAACGTCCTGACTTTC. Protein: CASSNQRGDSFSGANVLTF.

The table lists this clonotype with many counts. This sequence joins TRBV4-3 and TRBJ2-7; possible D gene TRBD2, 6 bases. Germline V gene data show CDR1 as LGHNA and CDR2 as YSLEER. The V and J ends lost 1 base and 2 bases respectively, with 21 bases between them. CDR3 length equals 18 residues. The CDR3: CASSQGITVAGRPYEQYF. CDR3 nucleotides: TGCGCCAGCAGCCAAGGGATCACTGTGGCCGGGAGACCCTACGAGCAGTACTTC.

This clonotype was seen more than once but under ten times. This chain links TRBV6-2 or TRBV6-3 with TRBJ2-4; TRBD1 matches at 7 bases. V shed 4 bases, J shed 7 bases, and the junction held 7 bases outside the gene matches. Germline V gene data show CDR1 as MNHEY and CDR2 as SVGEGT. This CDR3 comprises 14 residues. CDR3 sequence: CASSSNRGLNIQYF. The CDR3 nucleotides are TGTGCCAGCAGTTCGAACAGGGGTTTGAACATTCAGTACTTC.

The CDR3 reads CASSLKGGVSTDTQYF. CDR3 sequence (DNA): TGTGCCAGCAGCTTAAAGGGGGGGGTCAGCACAGATACGCAGTATTTT. The chain joins TRBV7-2 to TRBJ2-3; D is possibly TRBD2 (7 bases). With 2 bases removed from V and 0 bases from J, the gap between germline ends came to 12 bases. This CDR3 is 16 amino acids long. The germline gives CDR1 SGHTA, CDR2 FQGNSA.

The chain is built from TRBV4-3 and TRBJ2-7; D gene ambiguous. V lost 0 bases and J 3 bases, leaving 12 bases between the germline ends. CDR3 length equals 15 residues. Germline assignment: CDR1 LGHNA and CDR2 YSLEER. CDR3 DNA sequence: TGCGCCAGCAGCCAAGACTCTTCCCTCAGCTACGAGCAGTACTTC. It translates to CASSQDSSLSYEQYF.

The CDR3 DNA reads as TGTGCCAGCAGCTTAAGGGGGGAGAACTATGGCTACACCTTC. It encodes CASSLRGENYGYTF. The chain recombines TRBV7-8 with TRBJ1-2; TRBD1 might be the D (6 bases). Between the trimmed V and J ends, which lost 2 bases and 2 bases, there was a span of 9 bases. Germline V lookup: CDR1 SGHVS, CDR2 FQNEAQ. There are 14 residues in the CDR3.

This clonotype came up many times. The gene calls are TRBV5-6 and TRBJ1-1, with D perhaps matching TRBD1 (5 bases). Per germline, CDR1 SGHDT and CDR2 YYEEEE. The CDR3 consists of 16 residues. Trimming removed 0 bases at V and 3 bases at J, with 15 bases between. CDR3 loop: CASSLVRGTTHTEAFF. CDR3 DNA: TGTGCCAGCAGCTTGGTTCGGGGGACGACGCACACTGAAGCTTTCTTT.

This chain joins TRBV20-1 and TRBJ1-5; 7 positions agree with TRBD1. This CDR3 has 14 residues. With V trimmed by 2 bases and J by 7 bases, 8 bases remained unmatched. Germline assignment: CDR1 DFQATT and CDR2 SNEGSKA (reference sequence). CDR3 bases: TGCAGTGCTAGACCCCCCAGGGGGGGACAGCCCCAGCATTTT. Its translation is CSARPPRGGQPQHF.

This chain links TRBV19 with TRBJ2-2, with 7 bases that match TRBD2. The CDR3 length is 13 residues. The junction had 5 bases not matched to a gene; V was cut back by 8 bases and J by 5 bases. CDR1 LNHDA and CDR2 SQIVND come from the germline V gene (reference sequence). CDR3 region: CASVGGWTGELFF. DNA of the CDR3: TGTGCCAGTGTCGGGGGGTGGACCGGGGAGCTGTTTTTT.

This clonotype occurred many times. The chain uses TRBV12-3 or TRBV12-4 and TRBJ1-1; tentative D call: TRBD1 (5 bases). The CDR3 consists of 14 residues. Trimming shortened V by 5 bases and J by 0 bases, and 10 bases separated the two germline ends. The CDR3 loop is CASSPWGVNTEAFF. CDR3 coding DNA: TGTGCCAGCAGTCCATGGGGGGTGAACACTGAAGCTTTCTTT.

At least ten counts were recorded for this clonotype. The CDR3 region is CASSLAQGTGANVLTF. The DNA for the CDR3 is TGCGCCAGCAGCTTGGCCCAGGGGACTGGGGCCAACGTCCTGACTTTC. The chain joins TRBV5-1 to TRBJ2-6, with a weak D call TRBD1 (6 bases). Germline CDR1 SGHRS, CDR2 YFSETQ. The V end was cut by 0 bases, the J end by 2 bases, with 9 bases between. This CDR3 contains 16 residues.

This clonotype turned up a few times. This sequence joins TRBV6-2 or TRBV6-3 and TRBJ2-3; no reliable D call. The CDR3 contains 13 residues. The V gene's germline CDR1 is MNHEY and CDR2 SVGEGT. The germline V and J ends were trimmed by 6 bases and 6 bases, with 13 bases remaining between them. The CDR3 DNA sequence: TGTGCCAGCAGCTACGCAGCATGGGATACGCAGTATTTT. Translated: CASSYAAWDTQYF.

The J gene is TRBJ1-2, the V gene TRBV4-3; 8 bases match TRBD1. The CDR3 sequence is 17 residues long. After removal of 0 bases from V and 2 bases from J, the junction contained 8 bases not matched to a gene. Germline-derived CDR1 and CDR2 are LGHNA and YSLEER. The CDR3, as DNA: TGCGCCAGCAGCCAAGATTGGCAGGGGGCTGTAAACTATGGCTACACCTTC. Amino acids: CASSQDWQGAVNYGYTF.

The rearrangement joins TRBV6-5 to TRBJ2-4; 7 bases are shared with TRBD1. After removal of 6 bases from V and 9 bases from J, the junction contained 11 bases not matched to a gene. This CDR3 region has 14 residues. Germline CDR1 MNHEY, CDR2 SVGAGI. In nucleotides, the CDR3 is TGTGCCAGCAGCCCTGACAGGGCTCGGCCCATTCAGTACTTC. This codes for CASSPDRARPIQYF.

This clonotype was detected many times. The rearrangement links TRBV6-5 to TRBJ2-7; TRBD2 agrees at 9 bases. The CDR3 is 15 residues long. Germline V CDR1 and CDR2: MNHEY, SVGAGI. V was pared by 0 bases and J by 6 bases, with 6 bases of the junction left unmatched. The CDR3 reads CASSYSPGTSSEQYF. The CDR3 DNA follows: TGTGCCAGCAGTTACTCCCCCGGGACTAGCTCCGAGCAGTACTTC.

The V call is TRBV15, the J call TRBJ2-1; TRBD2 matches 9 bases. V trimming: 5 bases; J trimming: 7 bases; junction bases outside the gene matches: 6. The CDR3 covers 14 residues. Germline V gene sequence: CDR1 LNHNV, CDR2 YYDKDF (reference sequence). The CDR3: CATSGGGASNEQFF. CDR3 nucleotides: TGTGCCACCAGCGGCGGGGGGGCTTCGAATGAGCAGTTCTTC.

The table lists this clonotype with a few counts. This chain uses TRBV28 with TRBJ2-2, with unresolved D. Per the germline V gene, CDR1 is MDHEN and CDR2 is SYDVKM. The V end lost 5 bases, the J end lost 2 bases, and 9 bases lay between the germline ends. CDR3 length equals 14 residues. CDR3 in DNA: TGTGCCAGCAGTCTGACCCATAACACCGGGGAGCTGTTTTTT. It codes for CASSLTHNTGELFF.

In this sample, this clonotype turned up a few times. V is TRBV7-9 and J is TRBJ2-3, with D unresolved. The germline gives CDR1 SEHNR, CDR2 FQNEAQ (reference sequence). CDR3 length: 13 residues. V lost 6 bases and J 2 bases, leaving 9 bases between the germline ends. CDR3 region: CASSYENTDTQYF. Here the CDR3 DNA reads TGTGCCAGCAGTTATGAAAACACAGATACGCAGTATTTT.

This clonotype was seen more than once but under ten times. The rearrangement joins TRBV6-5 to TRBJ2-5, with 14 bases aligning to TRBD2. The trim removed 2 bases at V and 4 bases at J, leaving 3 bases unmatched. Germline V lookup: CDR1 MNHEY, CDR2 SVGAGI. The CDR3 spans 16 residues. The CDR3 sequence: CASSYQGTSGGETQYF. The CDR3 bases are TGTGCCAGCAGTTACCAAGGGACTAGCGGGGGAGAGACCCAGTACTTC.

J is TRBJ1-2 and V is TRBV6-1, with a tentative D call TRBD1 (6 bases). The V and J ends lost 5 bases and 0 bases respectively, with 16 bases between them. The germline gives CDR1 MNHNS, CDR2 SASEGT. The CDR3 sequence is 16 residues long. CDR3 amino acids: CASSRSGQGTNYGYTF. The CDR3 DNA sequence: TGTGCCAGCAGTCGAAGTGGGCAGGGGACTAACTATGGCTACACCTTC.

The CDR3: CAWSAKGNQPQHF. The CDR3 DNA sequence: TGTGCCTGGAGTGCGAAAGGGAATCAGCCCCAGCATTTT. This chain connects TRBV30 to TRBJ1-5; D uncertain. CDR3 size: 13 residues. Germline V gives CDR1 GTSNPN, CDR2 SVGIG (reference sequence). Trimming removed 1 base at V and 4 bases at J, with 8 bases between.

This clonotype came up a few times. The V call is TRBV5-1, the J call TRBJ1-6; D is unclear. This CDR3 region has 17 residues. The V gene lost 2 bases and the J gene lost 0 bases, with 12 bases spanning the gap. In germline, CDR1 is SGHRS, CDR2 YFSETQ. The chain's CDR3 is CASSFDLLSSYNSPLHF. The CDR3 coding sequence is TGCGCCAGCAGCTTTGACCTTTTAAGCTCCTATAATTCACCCCTCCACTTT. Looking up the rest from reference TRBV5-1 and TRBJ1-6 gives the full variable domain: KAGVTQTPRYLIKTRGQQVTLSCSPISGHRSVSWYQQTPGQGLQFLFEYFSETQRNKGNFPGRFSGRQFSNSRSEMNVSTLELGDSALYLCASSFDLLSSYNSPLHFGNGTRLTVT.

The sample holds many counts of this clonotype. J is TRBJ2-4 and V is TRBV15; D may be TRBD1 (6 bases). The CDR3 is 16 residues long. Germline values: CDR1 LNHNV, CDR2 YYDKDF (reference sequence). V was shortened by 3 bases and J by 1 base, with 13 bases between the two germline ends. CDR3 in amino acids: CATSSEQGWAKNIQYF. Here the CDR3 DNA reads TGTGCCACCAGCAGCGAACAGGGCTGGGCCAAAAACATTCAGTACTTC.